The sequence of this T cell receptor (beta chain) was determined in a study of blood T cell repertoires in COVID-19. Authors' analysis steps: Scientists estimated how many nucleated cells there were by amplifying reference gene primers. Sequencing was performed with immunoSEQ multiplex PCR; in TCRdb, only in-frame clones are kept and a portion is missing. The V and J calls and clone size were taken over from that table, and D and trimming were inferred from the DNA. Of some 200,000 clones listed, roughly 84% are singletons. Losses at the gene ends were 2 bases for V and 5 bases for J; bases not matched to a gene: 20. Germline CDR1 SGDLS, CDR2 YYNGEE. CDR3 size: 19 residues.

The specimen was PBMCs or T cells enriched from blood (not recorded which). The chain uses TRBV9 and TRBJ2-3; 7 bases are a match to TRBD1. This clonotype originated in a man aged 35 to 55 who had recovered from COVID-19. CDR3 region: CASSVGPFLTGQRGDTQYF. DNA for the CDR3: TGTGCCAGCAGCGTTGGGCCCTTTTTGACAGGGCAAAGGGGAGATACGCAGTATTTT.